The rows below give T cell receptor beta chains drawn from one sample of a study of blood T cell repertoires in COVID-19. Sequencing used immunoSEQ multiplex PCR; TCRdb keeps in-frame clones, though not all of them. Among about 200,000 clones listed, 80% to 90% were seen once. Sequences were obtained from PBMCs or T cells enriched from blood (not recorded which). The origin of the receptors is a woman between 35 and 50 years old with acute COVID-19. Each CDR3 is given with its conserved first and last residue. D genes are given only for firm matches. The listing skips clone size in some rows; elsewhere it reads once, few, many or a size class.

V	D	size	J	CDR3	DNA
TRBV7-8	TRBD2	.	TRBJ2-2	CASSSLTTTSGTGELFF	TGTGCCAGCAGCTCCCTAACGACGACTAGCGGTACCGGGGAGCTGTTTTTT
TRBV28	.	.	TRBJ1-5	CASSLSQHYSNQPQHF	TGTGCCAGCAGTTTATCACAGCATTATAGCAATCAGCCCCAGCATTTT
TRBV29-1	.	.	TRBJ2-5	CSGGGGPSETQYF	TGCAGCGGGGGGGGCGGGCCCTCCGAGACCCAGTACTTC
TRBV7-8	.	.	TRBJ1-1	CASGRSGVYAFF	TGTGCCAGCGGGCGATCGGGGGTGTATGCTTTCTTT
TRBV5-1	.	.	TRBJ2-2	CASSLRPGSGTGELFF	TGCGCCAGCAGCTTGAGACCAGGGTCGGGTACCGGGGAGCTGTTTTTT
TRBV18	.	.	TRBJ2-7	CASSPSYGGYEQYF	TGTGCCAGCTCACCTTCATATGGCGGATACGAGCAGTACTTC
TRBV27	.	.	TRBJ2-1	CASSLSPWSEQFF	TGTGCCAGCAGTTTATCCCCCTGGAGTGAGCAGTTCTTC
TRBV6-7	.	.	TRBJ2-4	CASSYGGDRPRCF	TGTGCCAGCAGTTACGGCGGAGACAGGCCCCGGTGCTTC
TRBV2	.	.	TRBJ2-2	CASSEVGRGTFF	.
TRBV4-2	TRBD2	.	TRBJ2-1	CASSFNSPGLAAYNEQFF	TGTGCCAGCAGCTTCAACTCTCCGGGACTAGCGGCCTACAATGAGCAGTTCTTC
TRBV15	.	.	TRBJ2-1	CATSPHLAQSSYNEQFF	TGTGCCACCAGCCCCCACCTAGCGCAGAGCTCCTACAATGAGCAGTTCTTC
TRBV6-2/TRBV6-3	TRBD1	few	TRBJ1-5	CASSYPRDSILGNSNQPQHF	TGTGCCAGCAGTTACCCCCGGGACAGTATTTTGGGAAATAGCAATCAGCCCCAGCATTTT
TRBV19	TRBD1	.	TRBJ1-2	CASSQGVYYGYTF	TGTGCCAGTAGTCAGGGGGTGTACTATGGCTACACCTTC
TRBV14	TRBD1	.	TRBJ2-2	CASSLTTGGIGELFF	TGTGCCAGCAGCCTAACGACAGGGGGAATCGGGGAGCTGTTTTTT
TRBV11-2	.	.	TRBJ1-1	CASSFGLNTEAFF	TGTGCCAGCAGCTTTGGCCTGAACACTGAAGCTTTCTTT
TRBV3-1/TRBV3-2	TRBD2	.	TRBJ2-1	CASSQDWSGRGYNEQFF	TGTGCCAGCAGCCAAGATTGGAGCGGGAGGGGCTACAATGAGCAGTTCTTC
TRBV24-1	TRBD1	.	TRBJ1-2	CATSRGGLGGYTF	TGTGCCACCAGTAGAGGGGGCTTGGGAGGCTACACCTTC
TRBV19	TRBD1	.	TRBJ2-3	CASSMTGATDTQYF	TGTGCCAGTAGTATGACAGGGGCCACAGATACGCAGTATTTT
TRBV13	TRBD2	.	TRBJ2-7	CASSVTSGGSSYEQYF	TGTGCCAGCAGCGTGACTAGCGGGGGGAGCTCCTACGAGCAGTACTTC
TRBV4-2	.	.	TRBJ2-7	CASSQPVWRQGGLSSYEQYF	TGTGCCAGCAGCCAACCCGTATGGAGACAGGGAGGATTAAGCTCCTACGAGCAGTACTTC
TRBV7-2	.	.	TRBJ2-7	CASSSQGQGWNEQYF	TGTGCCAGCAGCTCCCAAGGGCAGGGGTGGAACGAGCAGTACTTC
TRBV20-1	TRBD2	.	TRBJ2-5	CSASDSGRLQETQYF	TGCAGTGCTAGTGACAGCGGGAGGCTACAAGAGACCCAGTACTTC